Listed below are T cell receptor beta chains from one sample, sequenced in a study of T cells after yellow fever vaccination. TCRdb reprocessed the 5' RACE reads via MiXCR and lists one record per CDR3 protein. The sample holds 29,000 or so distinct CDR3 sequences, under 6% seen once. The starting material was CD8+ T cells sorted from PBMCs, obtained 10 days after the yellow fever booster vaccination. Every receptor here comes from a man under 40 who received the YFV17D yellow fever vaccine. Both conserved end residues are part of each CDR3. Each record gives: J gene, V gene, clone size, D gene, CDR3 protein, CDR3 DNA. D genes are given only for firm matches. The size of a clone is reported for some rows only, either as once, few or many, or as a class for expanded clones.

j_gene: TRBJ1-2
v_gene: TRBV7-8
abundance: many
d_gene: TRBD1
CDR3aa: CASSEGQGFGYTF
CDR3nt: TGTGCCAGCAGCGAAGGACAGGGGTTTGGCTACACCTTC

j_gene: TRBJ2-5
v_gene: TRBV12-3/TRBV12-4
abundance: few
d_gene: .
CDR3aa: CASSSTQQETQYF
CDR3nt: TGTGCCAGCAGTTCGACACAGCAAGAGACCCAGTACTTC

j_gene: TRBJ1-5
v_gene: TRBV20-1
abundance: medium-sized
d_gene: TRBD1
CDR3aa: CSARGQGAYWGWPQHF
CDR3nt: TGCAGTGCTAGGGGACAGGGGGCGTATTGGGGTTGGCCCCAGCATTTT

j_gene: TRBJ1-1
v_gene: TRBV12-3/TRBV12-4
abundance: many
d_gene: .
CDR3aa: CASSPRTEAFF
CDR3nt: TGTGCCAGCAGCCCTAGGACTGAAGCTTTCTTT

j_gene: TRBJ2-7
v_gene: TRBV7-9
abundance: many
d_gene: TRBD1
CDR3aa: CASSLGQGVSYEQYF
CDR3nt: TGTGCCAGCAGCTTAGGACAGGGCGTCTCCTACGAGCAGTACTTC

j_gene: TRBJ2-1
v_gene: TRBV27
abundance: many
d_gene: .
CDR3aa: CASTIGSSYNEQFF
CDR3nt: TGTGCCAGCACGATAGGGAGTTCCTACAATGAGCAGTTCTTC

j_gene: TRBJ2-1
v_gene: TRBV5-1
abundance: .
d_gene: TRBD1
CDR3aa: CASSLAPSGTGWGHEQFF
CDR3nt: TGCGCCAGCAGCTTGGCTCCGTCCGGGACAGGGTGGGGTCATGAGCAGTTCTTC

j_gene: TRBJ2-7
v_gene: TRBV5-1
abundance: many
d_gene: .
CDR3aa: CASRSVFSYEQYF
CDR3nt: TGCGCCAGCAGGTCGGTCTTCTCCTACGAGCAGTACTTC

j_gene: TRBJ2-5
v_gene: TRBV27
abundance: many
d_gene: TRBD2
CDR3aa: CASAPGLAVQETQYF
CDR3nt: TGTGCCAGCGCCCCGGGACTAGCGGTCCAAGAGACCCAGTACTTC

j_gene: TRBJ1-5
v_gene: TRBV27
abundance: many
d_gene: TRBD1
CDR3aa: CASSFRGQVGSNQPQHF
CDR3nt: TGTGCCAGCAGTTTTAGGGGACAGGTAGGGAGCAATCAGCCCCAGCATTTT

j_gene: TRBJ1-5
v_gene: TRBV15
abundance: many
d_gene: .
CDR3aa: CATSRDKGVTGSQHF
CDR3nt: TGTGCCACCAGCAGAGACAAGGGCGTGACAGGAAGCCAGCATTTT

j_gene: TRBJ2-2
v_gene: TRBV9
abundance: many
d_gene: .
CDR3aa: CASSVGDLNTGELFF
CDR3nt: TGTGCCAGCAGCGTAGGAGACTTGAACACCGGGGAGCTGTTTTTT